One sample yielded the 20 T cell receptor beta chains listed below, sequenced in a study of cytomegalovirus exposure and HLA in healthy donors. 60 Vbeta and 13 Jbeta primers were used in PCR. Data came from immunoSEQ multiplex PCR; TCRdb stores just in-frame clones and leaves some out. The top ten hold around 2% of the sample, which has 120,000 to 150,000 clones, 61% seen once. The sequenced sample was PBMCs. The receptor set was obtained from a male donor in good health and CMV-seronegative.

The chain combines TRBV2 with TRBJ1-2; TRBD1 is a possible D gene (5 bases). Germline values: CDR1 SNHLY, CDR2 FYNNEI. Trimming removed 7 bases at V and 8 bases at J, with 20 bases between. The CDR3 contains 14 residues. The CDR3 DNA reads as TGTGCCAGCACCGAACGGGGGACGTCGCAAGGCTACACCTTC. Translating it yields CASTERGTSQGYTF. Full variable domain (remainder filled in from reference TRBV2 and TRBJ1-2): EPEVTQTPSHQVTQMGQEVILRCVPISNHLYFYWYRQILGQKVEFLVSFYNNEISEKSEIFDDQFSVERPDGSNFTLKIRSTKLEDSAMYFCASTERGTSQGYTFGSGTRLTVV.

The chain combines TRBV6-5 with TRBJ2-1, with 8 bases that match TRBD1. Per germline, CDR1 MNHEY and CDR2 SVGAGI. CDR3 length: 12 residues. The V and J ends lost 5 bases and 9 bases, in that order; junction bases with no gene match: 3. The CDR3 nucleotides read TGTGCCAGCAGTCAGGACAGGGTTGAGCAGTTCTTC. It encodes CASSQDRVEQFF.

The gene calls are TRBV18 and TRBJ1-6; 8 bases fit TRBD1. Trimming cost V 6 bases and J 10 bases; bases outside gene matches: 8. Germline values: CDR1 KGHSH, CDR2 LQKENI. This CDR3 is built from 14 residues. CDR3: CASSQDREDSPLHF. CDR3 bases: TGTGCCAGCTCCCAGGACAGGGAGGACTCACCCCTCCACTTT.

The chain employs TRBV4-3 and TRBJ2-7, with D perhaps matching TRBD2 (6 bases). Trimming removed 1 base from V and 3 bases from J, with 13 bases in between. Looked up from germline, CDR1 is LGHNA and CDR2 is YSLEER. The CDR3 covers 15 residues. CDR3 sequence (DNA): TGCGCCAGCAGCCAAGGCGGGGAAGGGTTCTACGAGCAGTACTTC. It yields the protein CASSQGGEGFYEQYF.

The J gene is TRBJ2-3, the V gene TRBV6-5, with unresolved D. Germline V gives CDR1 MNHEY, CDR2 SVGAGI. There are 14 residues in the CDR3. V lost 0 bases, J lost 2 bases, and 6 bases lay in between. The CDR3 region has the DNA TGTGCCAGCAGTTACTCCGCGGTCACAGATACGCAGTATTTT. Its translation: CASSYSAVTDTQYF.

The gene calls are TRBV11-1 and TRBJ1-1; unclear D gene. Germline lookup yields CDR1 SGHAT and CDR2 FQDESV (reference sequence). Trimming removed 4 bases from V and 4 bases from J, with 19 bases in between. CDR3 length equals 16 residues. The CDR3 sequence is CASSSTWTGGGTEAFF. The CDR3, as DNA: TGTGCCAGCAGCTCAACCTGGACGGGCGGAGGCACTGAAGCTTTCTTT.

The chain employs TRBV27 and TRBJ1-3; TRBD1 matches 7 bases. Trimming cost V 5 bases and J 4 bases; bases outside gene matches: 5. This CDR3 spans 14 amino acids. Per germline, CDR1 MNHEY and CDR2 SMNVEV (reference sequence). The CDR3 DNA follows: TGTGCCAGCAGTAACAGGGGTGCGGGAAACACCATATATTTT. Translated: CASSNRGAGNTIYF.

The rearrangement joins TRBV6-1 to TRBJ2-7, with D possibly being TRBD1 (5 bases). CDR1 and CDR2 from the germline V gene are MNHNS and SASEGT. Trimming shortened V by 8 bases and J by 3 bases, and 17 bases separated the two germline ends. The CDR3 loop spans 14 amino acids. CDR3 residues: CASSDPATGYEQYF. The CDR3 coding sequence is TGTGCCAGCTCAGATCCCGCCACAGGCTACGAGCAGTACTTC.

This clone was found a few times. This chain connects TRBV7-3 to TRBJ2-3, with TRBD1 matching 8 bases. Germline-derived CDR1 and CDR2 are SGHTA and FQGTGA. CDR3 size: 16 residues. V shed 1 base and J 2 bases; nucleotides not matched to a gene: 5. CDR3 sequence reads: CASSLRAGGNTDTQYF. The CDR3 coding sequence is TGTGCCAGCAGCTTAAGGGCAGGGGGCAACACAGATACGCAGTATTTT.

The J gene is TRBJ2-5, the V gene TRBV7-3; D gene unclear. Germline assignment: CDR1 SGHTA and CDR2 FQGTGA. V was clipped by 0 bases and J by 4 bases, with 6 bases between them. The CDR3 runs to 13 residues. CDR3 amino acids: CASSLTWRETQYF. In nucleotides, the CDR3 is TGTGCCAGCAGCTTAACGTGGAGAGAGACCCAGTACTTC.

The chain couples TRBV10-1 to TRBJ1-2; tentatively, D is TRBD1 (5 bases). From germline, CDR1 is WNHNN and CDR2 SYGVQD (reference sequence). The CDR3 runs to 13 residues. V was shortened by 8 bases and J by 11 bases, with 21 bases between the two germline ends. The CDR3 coding sequence is TGCGCCAGCCTCCGGGAGGGCCGGGGGGGATACACCTTC. Its translation is CASLREGRGGYTF.

This clone has more than one count but fewer than ten. This chain uses TRBV7-9 with TRBJ2-7; D might be TRBD2 (5 bases). The V and J ends lost 1 base and 2 bases respectively, with 15 bases between them. This CDR3 spans 16 amino acids. In germline, CDR1 is SEHNR, CDR2 FQNEAQ (reference sequence). The CDR3 DNA reads TGTGCCAGCAGCTTAGGGGGAAATTCCGGGGCCTACGAGCAGTACTTC. Translating it yields CASSLGGNSGAYEQYF.

The chain links TRBV4-1 to TRBJ2-1, with D possibly matching TRBD1 (6 bases). The V gene's germline CDR1 is MGHRA and CDR2 YSYEKL. The CDR3 loop spans 14 amino acids. V dropped 0 bases and J dropped 6 bases, with 9 bases sitting between them. DNA for the CDR3: TGCGCCAGCAGCCAAGAAGTAGGGGGCAATGAGCAGTTCTTC. Its translation is CASSQEVGGNEQFF.

The gene calls are TRBV2 and TRBJ1-3, with 9 bases aligning to TRBD1. V lost 2 bases to trimming and J lost 4 bases; unmatched junction nucleotides: 9. The CDR3 is made up of 17 amino acids. Germline V gene data show CDR1 as SNHLY and CDR2 as FYNNEI. The CDR3 DNA reads as TGTGCCAGCAGTGAACGTGGCCGGGACAGGGACGGAAACACCATATATTTT. Amino acid sequence: CASSERGRDRDGNTIYF. The variable domain in full, completed from reference TRBV2 and TRBJ1-3, reads EPEVTQTPSHQVTQMGQEVILRCVPISNHLYFYWYRQILGQKVEFLVSFYNNEISEKSEIFDDQFSVERPDGSNFTLKIRSTKLEDSAMYFCASSERGRDRDGNTIYFGEGSWLTVV.

The chain couples TRBV7-6 to TRBJ2-3; D is ambiguous. In germline, CDR1 is SGHVS, CDR2 FNYEAQ. The CDR3 loop spans 12 amino acids. Trimming cost V 5 bases and J 4 bases, with 7 bases left between them. CDR3 bases: TGTGCCAGCAGCCTCCCGGCAGATACGCAGTATTTT. This gives the protein CASSLPADTQYF.

In DNA form, the CDR3 reads TGTGCCAGTAGGGACAGCTATAGCAATCAGCCCCAGCATTTT. It specifies CASRDSYSNQPQHF. This rearrangement joins TRBV27 to TRBJ1-5; 7 bases line up with TRBD1. V lost 9 bases to trimming and J lost 0 bases; unmatched junction nucleotides: 5. Germline V gene data show CDR1 as MNHEY and CDR2 as SMNVEV (reference sequence). The CDR3 runs to 14 residues.

The rearrangement links TRBV11-2 to TRBJ2-7; 8 bases fit TRBD1. Germline V gene sequence: CDR1 SGHAT, CDR2 FQNNGV. The CDR3 has 14 residues. V lost 9 bases and J lost 2; bases outside the gene matches: 9. Here the CDR3 DNA reads TGTGCCAGTTCCCCCGGGACAGGTACCTACGAGCAGTACTTC. Translation: CASSPGTGTYEQYF.

This clone came up once. This sequence joins TRBV28 and TRBJ2-1; D perhaps matches TRBD2 (6 bases). The CDR3 is 13 amino acids. Trimming cost V 5 bases and J 7 bases, with 12 bases left between them. The germline gives CDR1 MDHEN, CDR2 SYDVKM. In nucleotides, the CDR3 is TGTGCCAGCAGTGGAGGGGTGGGGAATGAGCAGTTCTTC. It encodes CASSGGVGNEQFF. Supplemented by reference TRBV28 and TRBJ2-1, the full variable domain reads DVKVTQSSRYLVKRTGEKVFLECVQDMDHENMFWYRQDPGLGLRLIYFSYDVKMKEKGDIPEGYSVSREKKERFSLILESASTNQTSMYLCASSGGVGNEQFFGPGTRLTVL.

In DNA, the CDR3 is TGCGCCAGCAGTGAGTCTTACCCCGGCCCAGGGGTCGGGGAGCTGTTTTTT. It encodes CASSESYPGPGVGELFF. The genes are TRBV10-1 and TRBJ2-2, with D tentatively TRBD1 (6 bases). Germline CDR1 reads WNHNN; CDR2 reads SYGVQD (reference sequence). The V and J ends lost 0 bases and 7 bases respectively, with 18 bases between them. This CDR3 is 17 amino acids long.

The gene calls are TRBV5-8 and TRBJ2-1; 10 positions match TRBD1. The CDR3 runs to 14 residues. The germline V gene encodes CDR1 SGHTS and CDR2 YDEGEE. Losses at the gene ends were 4 bases for V and 5 bases for J; bases not matched to a gene: 3. CDR3 DNA: TGTGCCAGCAGCCCGGGACAGGGGAACAATGAGCAGTTCTTC. Its protein product is CASSPGQGNNEQFF. Based on the CDR3 plus reference TRBV5-8 and TRBJ2-1, the full variable domain is EAGVTQSPTHLIKTRGQQATLRCSPISGHTSVYWYQQALGLGLQFLLWYDEGEERNRGNFPPRFSGRQFPNYSSELNVNALELEDSALYLCASSPGQGNNEQFFGPGTRLTVL.